Listed below are T cell receptor beta chains from one sample, sequenced in a study of T cells in Graves' hyperthyroidism and ophthalmopathy. One entry per CDR3 protein results from TCRdb running MiXCR on the multiplex PCR reads. The sample lists more than 650,000 distinct CDR3 sequences, 12% to 15% seen once, with 10% in the top ten. The sequencing sample was made of blood. These receptors were obtained from a woman between 18 and 30 years old with Graves' hyperthyroidism. Both conserved end residues are part of each CDR3. Each record gives: D gene, J gene, clone size, V gene, CDR3 protein, CDR3 DNA. D genes are given only for firm matches. Rows may omit the clone size; those that give it use once, few, many or a size class.

>TRBD2|TRBJ2-2|few|TRBV12-5
CASGNRLAANTGELFF
TGTGCTAGTGGTAACCGACTAGCGGCGAACACCGGGGAGCTGTTTTTT
>-|TRBJ2-1|many|TRBV2
CASTDLGLYNEQFF
TGTGCCAGCACCGACCTGGGACTTTACAATGAGCAGTTCTTC
>-|TRBJ2-3|many|TRBV18
CASSPGTSDTQYF
TGTGCCAGCTCACCAGGGACCTCAGATACGCAGTATTTT
>-|TRBJ2-5|few|TRBV5-1
CASSFSWETQYF
TGCGCCAGCAGCTTCTCGTGGGAGACCCAGTACTTC
>TRBD1|TRBJ1-2|-|TRBV20-1
CSASNMGQPDGYTF
TGCAGTGCTAGTAATATGGGACAGCCCGATGGCTACACCTTC
>TRBD2|TRBJ2-7|many|TRBV7-8
CASSYGLAGGPLWEGSYEQYF
TGTGCCAGCAGCTACGGACTAGCGGGAGGGCCATTATGGGAGGGCTCCTACGAGCAGTACTTC
>-|TRBJ2-5|many|TRBV19
CASSIGQETQYF
TGTGCCAGTAGTATCGGCCAAGAGACCCAGTACTTC
>-|TRBJ2-7|many|TRBV20-1
CSARDLGYEQYF
TGCAGTGCTAGAGATCTGGGCTACGAGCAGTACTTC
>-|TRBJ1-6|many|TRBV2
CASSGGQGKNSPLHF
TGTGCCAGCAGTGGGGGCCAGGGGAAAAATTCACCCCTCCACTTT
>TRBD2|TRBJ2-3|-|TRBV6-1
CASGTSGSWNTQYF
TGTGCCAGCGGGACTAGCGGGAGTTGGAATACGCAGTATTTT
>-|TRBJ2-7|many|TRBV28
CASSLIGRLTYEQYF
TGTGCCAGCAGTTTAATTGGCAGGTTAACCTACGAGCAGTACTTC
>-|TRBJ2-7|many|TRBV11-2
CASSSADFREQYF
TGTGCCAGCAGCTCTGCCGACTTCCGCGAGCAGTACTTC
>TRBD1|TRBJ1-1|-|TRBV6-2/TRBV6-3
CASSYSTRGDTEAFF
TGTGCCAGCAGTTACTCGACCAGGGGGGACACTGAAGCTTTCTTT
>TRBD1|TRBJ1-3|few|TRBV6-5
CASSSGQGLNTIYF
TGTGCCAGCAGTTCGGGACAGGGACTAAACACCATATATTTT
>TRBD1|TRBJ2-7|-|TRBV6-1
CASRQGTGGYSYEQYF
TGTGCCAGCAGGCAAGGGACAGGGGGTTATTCCTACGAGCAGTACTTC
>TRBD1|TRBJ2-7|many|TRBV6-1
CASSSWGQTSYEQYF
TGTGCCAGCAGTTCCTGGGGACAGACATCCTACGAGCAGTACTTC
>-|TRBJ2-2|few|TRBV20-1
CSAYGTPNTGELFF
TGCAGTGCTTACGGGACCCCGAACACCGGGGAGCTGTTTTTT
>-|TRBJ1-6|-|TRBV3-1
CASSQAGGSPLHF
TGTGCCAGCAGCCAAGCCGGCGGTTCACCCCTCCACTTT
>TRBD2|TRBJ2-3|many|TRBV12-3/TRBV12-4
CASSPGLVWGTDTQYF
TGTGCCAGCAGTCCGGGACTAGTTTGGGGCACAGATACGCAGTATTTT
>-|TRBJ2-4|many|TRBV13
CASSSGLAKNIQYF
TGTGCCAGCAGTTCGGGACTAGCCAAAAACATTCAGTACTTC
>-|TRBJ2-4|many|TRBV30
CAWRKGDIQYF
TGTGCCTGGAGGAAGGGCGACATTCAGTACTTC
>-|TRBJ1-1|few|TRBV5-4
CASSPWDSTEAFF
TGTGCCAGCAGCCCATGGGACTCCACTGAAGCTTTCTTT
>-|TRBJ2-7|many|TRBV12-3/TRBV12-4
CASSLVSIPHEQYF
TGTGCCAGCAGTTTAGTGTCAATCCCCCACGAGCAGTACTTC
>TRBD2|TRBJ2-1|many|TRBV6-1
CASSLAGGRGDEQFF
TGTGCCAGCTCCTTAGCGGGAGGGAGGGGAGATGAGCAGTTCTTC
>-|TRBJ2-7|many|TRBV7-2
CASSSTARGSYEQYF
TGTGCCAGCAGCTCCACAGCCAGGGGCTCCTACGAGCAGTACTTC
>TRBD2|TRBJ2-1|few|TRBV6-2/TRBV6-3
CASGHTGTRGHEQFF
TGTGCCAGCGGCCATACCGGGACTAGAGGCCATGAGCAGTTCTTC
>TRBD1|TRBJ1-1|-|TRBV6-2/TRBV6-3
CASRRQGGRAFF
TGTGCCAGCCGTAGACAGGGTGGGAGAGCTTTCTTT
>TRBD1|TRBJ1-4|-|TRBV19
CASENRGLATNEKLFF
TGTGCCAGTGAAAACAGGGGGCTGGCAACTAATGAAAAACTGTTTTTT
>-|TRBJ1-6|few|TRBV19
CASKQGFYNSPLHF
TGTGCCAGCAAACAGGGTTTCTATAATTCACCCCTCCACTTT
>TRBD1|TRBJ2-1|many|TRBV7-9
CASSSDRVEQFF
TGTGCCAGCAGCTCAGACAGGGTTGAGCAGTTCTTC
>-|TRBJ2-3|-|TRBV9
CASSDTGTFAADTQYF
TGTGCCAGCAGCGACACCGGGACATTTGCAGCAGATACGCAGTATTTT
>TRBD1|TRBJ2-1|few|TRBV28
CASSLPGRGSTYNEQFF
TGTGCCAGCAGTTTACCTGGCAGGGGGAGCACCTACAATGAGCAGTTCTTC
>-|TRBJ1-2|few|TRBV20-1
CSAQVSYGYTF
TGCAGTGCACAGGTTTCATATGGCTACACCTTC
>TRBD1|TRBJ1-2|many|TRBV12-3/TRBV12-4
CASSASTGLDGYTF
TGTGCCAGCAGTGCCTCGACAGGGCTTGATGGCTACACCTTC
>TRBD2|TRBJ2-3|many|TRBV13
CASSPQIPLAGNTDTQYF
TGTGCCAGCAGCCCTCAGATACCACTAGCGGGAAACACAGATACGCAGTATTTT
>-|TRBJ1-5|-|TRBV6-2/TRBV6-3
CASSYSYGVIQPQHF
TGTGCCAGCAGTTACTCCTACGGGGTAATTCAGCCCCAGCATTTT
>TRBD1|TRBJ2-7|many|TRBV11-2
CASSLGPGGWQYF
TGTGCCAGCAGCTTAGGCCCAGGGGGCTGGCAGTACTTC
>-|TRBJ2-2|-|TRBV5-4
CASSSRRILNTGELFF
TGTGCCAGCAGTTCTCGCAGGATCTTGAACACCGGGGAGCTGTTTTTT
>-|TRBJ1-2|many|TRBV10-1
CASSESIGQSRANYGYTF
TGCGCCAGCAGTGAGTCGATCGGACAGTCTCGAGCTAACTATGGCTACACCTTC
>-|TRBJ2-5|-|TRBV5-4
CASSQKMAGGETQYF
TGTGCCAGCAGCCAGAAAATGGCCGGGGGTGAGACCCAGTACTTC
>-|TRBJ2-4|-|TRBV20-1
CSAPPRGLAKNIQYF
TGCAGTGCCCCCCCCCGAGGTCTAGCCAAAAACATTCAGTACTTC
>TRBD1|TRBJ2-2|-|TRBV15
CATSREGQGTGELFF
TGTGCCACCAGCAGAGAGGGACAGGGTACCGGGGAGCTGTTTTTT
>TRBD2|TRBJ2-1|-|TRBV19
CASSTLAFSYNEQFF
TGTGCCAGTAGTACACTAGCGTTCTCCTACAATGAGCAGTTCTTC
>-|TRBJ2-2|many|TRBV24-1
CATSDRDRLLTGELFF
TGTGCCACCAGTGACAGAGACAGGCTGCTTACCGGGGAGCTGTTTTTT
>TRBD2|TRBJ2-5|many|TRBV7-3
CASSLMGSGQETQYF
TGTGCCAGCAGCTTAATGGGTAGCGGGCAAGAGACCCAGTACTTC
>-|TRBJ2-6|-|TRBV29-1
CSVSRAGANVLTF
TGCAGCGTTTCCCGGGCTGGGGCCAACGTCCTGACTTTC
>TRBD2|TRBJ2-1|-|TRBV7-2
CASSILAGAPQGQFF
TGTGCCAGCAGCATCCTAGCGGGAGCCCCACAGGGGCAGTTCTTC
>TRBD2|TRBJ2-1|many|TRBV7-3
CASSHRGSGRVSSYNEQFF
TGTGCCAGCAGCCACCGAGGTAGCGGGAGAGTAAGCTCCTACAATGAGCAGTTCTTC
>-|TRBJ2-3|once|TRBV12-3/TRBV12-4
CASSPGVVHTDTQYF
TGTGCCAGCAGCCCAGGAGTCGTCCACACAGATACGCAGTATTTT
>-|TRBJ1-5|many|TRBV28
CASRYRARLNQPQHF
TGTGCCAGCCGTTACAGGGCTCGTCTCAATCAGCCCCAGCATTTT
>-|TRBJ1-1|many|TRBV28
CASNLGETKAFF
TGTGCCAGCAACCTAGGGGAAACGAAAGCTTTCTTT
>TRBD1|TRBJ1-2|many|TRBV6-2/TRBV6-3
CASTRDRVGGYTF
TGTGCCAGCACGAGGGACAGGGTCGGTGGCTACACCTTC
>-|TRBJ1-6|many|TRBV28
CASSFRAGATHSPLHF
TGTGCCAGCAGTTTTAGGGCAGGGGCTACTCATTCACCCCTCCACTTT
>-|TRBJ2-1|many|TRBV12-5
CASGLWGGDEQFF
TGTGCTAGTGGTTTGTGGGGTGGCGATGAGCAGTTCTTC